A single sample gave rise to the 5 T cell receptor beta chains below, sequenced in a study of vaccination and CD4 T cells after COVID-19 (dated by TCRdb to 2021 to 2024). The sample's treatment or condition label, in plain terms: approximately 9-day PBMC culture with coronavirus spike peptide pools or control peptides (ViraFEST assay). The library relied on PCR. Sequenced using an Illumina iSeq 100. TCR sequencing of DNA from cultured CD4+ T cells used the Oncomine TCR Beta short-read assay at the Johns Hopkins FTIC core. Using fastp trimming at Q25 and MiXCR clonotype assembly, TCRdb reanalyzed the public sequencing data and kept in-frame beta chains. A single entry per CDR3 protein holds the most common genes and DNA from its merged rows. The sample includes 9,000 to 15,000 distinct CDR3 sequences, with around 48% observed a single time. The leading ten clones occupy 20% to 25% of the sample. What these receptors recognize is not known.

The sequenced sample was CD4+ T cells from blood, cultured in vitro. The receptors derive from a human donor who had recovered from COVID-19.

The chain links TRBV7-2 to TRBJ2-2, with 7 nucleotides matching TRBD1. V lost 5 bases and J lost 1; bases outside the gene matches: 10. The germline V gene has CDR1 SGHTA and CDR2 FQGNSA. The CDR3 is 17 residues long. The CDR3 nucleotides are TGTGCCAGCAGCACGCTTTTACAGGGGAGGAACACCGGGGAGCTGTTTTTT. Protein: CASSTLLQGRNTGELFF.

This sequence joins TRBV7-2 and TRBJ2-1, with 9 bases matching TRBD2. CDR3 length: 18 residues. J was trimmed by 7 bases and V by 5 bases; bases with no gene match: 18. The V gene's germline CDR1 is SGHTA and CDR2 FQGNSA. The CDR3: CASSPPGLAVPSRNEQFF. For the CDR3, the DNA is TGTGCCAGCAGCCCCCCGGGACTAGCTGTCCCCAGCCGGAATGAGCAGTTCTTC.

The V gene is TRBV19, the J gene TRBJ1-5, with D possibly being TRBD1 (5 bases). V was clipped by 5 bases and J by 0 bases, with 23 bases between them. CDR1 is LNHDA and CDR2 is SQIVND in the germline V gene (reference sequence). The CDR3 extends over 19 amino acids. CDR3 in amino acids: CASSLSFRDVGDSNQPQHF. The CDR3 DNA sequence: TGTGCCAGTAGTCTGAGCTTCCGGGACGTAGGGGATAGCAATCAGCCCCAGCATTTT.

A few counts support this clonotype. The gene calls are TRBV2 and TRBJ1-6; 7 nucleotides line up with TRBD1. CDR1 is SNHLY, CDR2 FYNNEI, per germline. The CDR3 is made up of 13 amino acids. Here the CDR3 DNA reads TGTGCTTGCAACAGGGGCCGCGAGGGGTCCCTCCACTTT. It codes for CACNRGREGSLHF. Filled out from reference TRBV2 and TRBJ1-6, the complete variable domain reads EPEVTQTPSHQVTQMGQEVILRCVPISNHLYFYWYRQILGQKVEFLVSFYNNEISEKSEIFDDQFSVERPDGSNFTLKIRSTKLEDSAMYFCACNRGREGSLHFGNGTRLTVT.

The chain carries TRBV20-1 and TRBJ2-3; D gene uncertain. The CDR3 covers 14 residues. Germline loops: CDR1 DFQATT, CDR2 SNEGSKA (reference sequence). V was trimmed by 6 bases and J by 0 bases, leaving 13 bases between them. The chain's CDR3 is CSAATVSSTDTQYF. CDR3 nucleotide sequence: TGCAGTGCAGCTACAGTCTCTAGCACAGATACGCAGTATTTT.